A selection of T cell receptor beta chains follows, all from one sample in a study of shared clonotypes between healthy human individuals. TCRdb's table, derived via immunoSEQ multiplex PCR, lists solely in-frame clones and lacks some. This sample has over a million clones, with roughly 96% found just once. The sequenced material came from naive CD4+ T cells sorted from blood. Source of these receptors: a man younger than 45 in good health. Each CDR3 is given with its conserved first and last residue.

cdr3_aa: CASSSGWGQGATYEQYF
v_call: TRBV27
j_call: TRBJ2-7

cdr3_aa: CASSLRIAVATDTQYF
v_call: TRBV7-6
j_call: TRBJ2-3

cdr3_aa: CASSWQGFNEQFF
v_call: TRBV19
j_call: TRBJ2-1

cdr3_aa: CVRSLAAVWKETQYF
v_call: TRBV7-5
j_call: TRBJ2-5

cdr3_aa: CSVDQSYEQYF
v_call: TRBV20-1
j_call: TRBJ2-7

cdr3_aa: CASSMVNEQFF
v_call: TRBV5-5
j_call: TRBJ2-1

cdr3_aa: CASSLAGSNQPQHF
v_call: TRBV5-4
j_call: TRBJ1-5

cdr3_aa: CASSLVPDIMNTEAFF
v_call: TRBV5-6
j_call: TRBJ1-1

cdr3_aa: CASSHVFHNEQFF
v_call: TRBV4-1
j_call: TRBJ2-1

cdr3_aa: CASSLVGTKTYNEQFF
v_call: TRBV7-2
j_call: TRBJ2-1

cdr3_aa: CASSEAVVNSGNTIYF
v_call: TRBV6-1
j_call: TRBJ1-3

cdr3_aa: CASSEGPRSSYEQYF
v_call: TRBV6-1
j_call: TRBJ2-7

cdr3_aa: CASSHTGSSGNTIYF
v_call: TRBV7-9
j_call: TRBJ1-3

cdr3_aa: CASSRQGLYYYEQYF
v_call: TRBV9
j_call: TRBJ2-7

cdr3_aa: CASSPLENTGELFF
v_call: TRBV7-3
j_call: TRBJ2-2

cdr3_aa: CASSLEGALGNEKLFF
v_call: TRBV7-8
j_call: TRBJ1-4

cdr3_aa: CASSVAPLAGVETQYF
v_call: TRBV9
j_call: TRBJ2-5

cdr3_aa: CASSTSGRGTEAFF
v_call: TRBV28
j_call: TRBJ1-1

cdr3_aa: CASRADRRGYGYTF
v_call: TRBV27
j_call: TRBJ1-2

cdr3_aa: CASSQERPGTGGEKLFF
v_call: TRBV4-1
j_call: TRBJ1-4

cdr3_aa: CASSATSGNTIYF
v_call: TRBV25-1
j_call: TRBJ1-3

cdr3_aa: CASSNKPGGNTIYF
v_call: TRBV10-1
j_call: TRBJ1-3

cdr3_aa: CASSLHGVQETQYF
v_call: TRBV9
j_call: TRBJ2-5

cdr3_aa: CASSFPDLGELFF
v_call: TRBV5-1
j_call: TRBJ2-2

cdr3_aa: CASNTGNYNEQFF
v_call: TRBV2
j_call: TRBJ2-1

cdr3_aa: CAWRILDTQYF
v_call: TRBV30
j_call: TRBJ2-3

cdr3_aa: CASRSRTGPYEQYF
v_call: TRBV14
j_call: TRBJ2-7

cdr3_aa: CASSSRNTGELFF
v_call: TRBV6-5
j_call: TRBJ2-2

cdr3_aa: CSVSADMTIYEQYF
v_call: TRBV29-1
j_call: TRBJ2-7

cdr3_aa: CASSESTRASRDEQFF
v_call: TRBV10-1
j_call: TRBJ2-1

cdr3_aa: CSVQQVAANTGELFF
v_call: TRBV29-1
j_call: TRBJ2-2

cdr3_aa: CASSPFNLSRDTDSNQPQHF
v_call: TRBV5-1
j_call: TRBJ1-5

cdr3_aa: CASSNIGDTEPYEQYF
v_call: TRBV21-1
j_call: TRBJ2-7

cdr3_aa: CASSQRNRVTSYEQYF
v_call: TRBV18
j_call: TRBJ2-7

cdr3_aa: CASKAKRFQETQYF
v_call: TRBV11-2
j_call: TRBJ2-5

cdr3_aa: CASIAGTTVFYEQYF
v_call: TRBV28
j_call: TRBJ2-7

cdr3_aa: CASGTKDQNTEAFF
v_call: TRBV5-1
j_call: TRBJ1-1

cdr3_aa: CASTQLSRHNEQFF
v_call: TRBV6-1
j_call: TRBJ2-1

cdr3_aa: CASRRRDRVNTEAFF
v_call: TRBV5-4
j_call: TRBJ1-1

cdr3_aa: CASNQGEGNTIYF
v_call: TRBV2
j_call: TRBJ1-3

cdr3_aa: CASSQDGTSGRTFYEQYF
v_call: TRBV4-3
j_call: TRBJ2-7

cdr3_aa: CASSEDRGNGPQHF
v_call: TRBV2
j_call: TRBJ1-5

cdr3_aa: CASSVEAGVTYEQYF
v_call: TRBV9
j_call: TRBJ2-7

cdr3_aa: CASNPGNSGNTIYF
v_call: TRBV19
j_call: TRBJ1-3

cdr3_aa: CASSPFGGHEQYF
v_call: TRBV4-1
j_call: TRBJ2-7

cdr3_aa: CATSARVGGYTF
v_call: TRBV15
j_call: TRBJ1-2

cdr3_aa: CASSYGTSGTYEQYF
v_call: TRBV5-4
j_call: TRBJ2-7

cdr3_aa: CSVGSAGGSANTGELFF
v_call: TRBV29-1
j_call: TRBJ2-2

cdr3_aa: CASSIPRSSYNEQFF
v_call: TRBV19
j_call: TRBJ2-1

cdr3_aa: CASSEAGYYDSGGYEQYF
v_call: TRBV6-1
j_call: TRBJ2-7